The present entry profiles one T cell receptor beta chain with its context. No antigen is known for it. No quality values exist for individual bases; no much larger clone is one base distant. The data originate from a study of a mutant IDH1 vaccine in newly diagnosed glioma (dated by TCRdb to the early 2020s). With respect to the entire study: Across visits V03 through V10, patients got a total of eight vaccinations, given in weeks 1, 3, 5, 7, 11, 15, 19 and 23. Vaccination started 4-6 weeks after radiotherapy alone, or was given together with temozolomide cycles in the groups whose treatment included chemotherapy. Of the 32 patients who were treated, about 60% were male and about 40% were female, and the mean age was about 40 years. Before enrollment, patients had received standard therapy of radiotherapy alone, temozolomide alone, or radiochemotherapy with temozolomide; most received the combination. Peripheral blood was collected at six visits: V03 (baseline), V05, V07, V10, V12 and V13. Longitudinal TCRB deep sequencing was performed for 20 to 30 treated patients wherever samples were available for exploratory analyses.

The germline V gene (reference sequence) supplies CDR1 LNHDA and CDR2 SQIVND. Including the terminal cysteine and phenylalanine, the CDR3 comprises 13 residues. The read is trimmed to its CDR3 DNA, 39 bases read in frame from base 1. V is clipped by 5 bases and J by 5 bases, and the sequence between their germline boundaries is 12 bases long. Library preparation was by the immunoSEQ multiplex PCR assay. Rearranged TCR beta chain sequences were amplified with the hsTCRB Kit following the manufacturer's protocol. Sequencing of TCRB libraries was carried out on an Illumina MiSeq. In the authors' own workflow: The kit vendor's proprietary platform handled demultiplexing, trimming and gene mapping. Sourced from immuneACCESS, this table was stored by TCRdb with only in-frame sequences that have V and J called. A share of the clones is absent; for the studies checked, an unresolved V gene accounts for under half, and the remainder has no known explanation. V and J calls and clone size follow that table, whereas D and trimming were derived from the DNA. For this sample there are around 11,000 clones; approximately 88% appear just once. About 5% of the sample is in the top ten clones.

Paper-wide results and their limitations: PBMC samples for TCRB deep sequencing were selected based on availability. It was noted by the authors that analyses of patient blood samples could not be reproduced owing to sample limitations. Pseudoprogression appeared unrelated to alterations in the top peripheral T cell clonotypes detected by TCRB sequencing. Vaccine-induced immune responses across multiple MHC alleles were detected in 85% to 95% of patients.

Reading the label with the study, this specimen's time point is: week 23, last vaccination. Each vaccine dose, consisting of 300 ug of a 20-mer mutant IDH1 peptide in Montanide, was administered subcutaneously with topical imiquimod. The donors had newly diagnosed IDH1-mutant astrocytomas of WHO grade 3 or 4 that showed loss of nuclear ATRX. The samples were drawn from NOA16, a multicentre, single-arm, open-label phase I trial in Germany that tested a mutant IDH1 peptide vaccine in humans for the first time. Genomic DNA for TCRB sequencing was isolated from EDTA blood with the DNeasy Blood and Tissue Kit.

The sequences come from PBMCs, collected from a glioma patient whose treatment included an IDH1 peptide vaccine. This clonotype was obtained from a woman aged 40 to 50 with glioma. Some clones in this sample may be carry-over from other donors' samples. The chain uses TRBV19 and TRBJ1-1; the D gene is not confidently resolved. CDR3 loop: CASSRPGWTEAFF. The DNA is as follows: TGTGCCAGTAGTCGTCCGGGGTGGACTGAAGCTTTCTTT.